The 19 T cell receptor beta chains below were found in one sample sequenced in a study of low-dose radiotherapy and immunotherapy resistance in tumors (dated by TCRdb to between 2021 and 2024). Instrument on record: Illumina HiSeq 2500. Superscript III and a set of TRAV- and TRBV-specific primers were used to synthesize first-strand cDNA, so that both TCRalpha and TCRbeta chains were covered. A roughly 22-cycle PCR with Phusion amplified the TCRs, pairing a constant-region primer with the adapter that was attached to the V primers. TCRdb reprocessed the public reads (quality trimming at Q25 with fastp, clone calling with MiXCR) and kept in-frame beta chains. Each entry is one CDR3 protein sequence, shown with its most common DNA and genes. For this sample the table gives 55,000 to 80,000 distinct CDR3 sequences, of which 26% were detected only once. 6.6% of the sample is in the top ten clones. The time point label, as the study defines it: before trial treatment.

Sample: PBMCs, taken before treatment. These receptors came from a male donor with rectosigmoid adenocarcinoma.

This clonotype has a count of ten or more. This sequence joins TRBV6-6 and TRBJ2-2; D unresolved. V dropped 2 bases and J dropped 7 bases, with 2 bases sitting between them. This CDR3 is built from 11 residues. CDR1 and CDR2 (germline): MNHNY, SVGAGI (reference sequence). The chain's CDR3 is CASSYVGELFF. The CDR3 DNA follows: TGTGCCAGCAGTTACGTCGGGGAGCTGTTTTTT.

This clonotype appeared many times. The chain recombines TRBV29-1 with TRBJ1-5; 10 bases line up with TRBD1. CDR3 length: 13 amino acids. J gave up 6 bases and V 6 bases, and 5 bases lay outside the gene matches. Germline V gives CDR1 SQVTM, CDR2 ANQGSEA. Here the CDR3 reads CSVGTGVGQPQHF. CDR3 nucleotides: TGCAGCGTCGGGACAGGGGTCGGTCAGCCCCAGCATTTT.

This clonotype was recorded many times. This chain uses TRBV12-3 or TRBV12-4 with TRBJ1-1; the match to TRBD1 covers 7 bases. The CDR3 contains 12 residues. The trim removed 6 bases at V and 6 bases at J, leaving 4 bases unmatched. The DNA of the CDR3 is TGTGCCAGCAGGCAGGGGGTTTCTGAAGCTTTCTTT. Its translation is CASRQGVSEAFF.

This clonotype was seen many times. The chain employs TRBV9 and TRBJ2-5, with 7 bases lining up with TRBD2. Germline V CDR1 and CDR2: SGDLS, YYNGEE. The junction had 5 bases not matched to a gene; V was cut back by 0 bases and J by 3 bases. The CDR3 is 15 residues long. CDR3 in amino acids: CASSVGVAGEETQYF. The CDR3 nucleotides are TGTGCCAGCAGCGTAGGTGTTGCGGGGGAAGAGACCCAGTACTTC. The full variable domain, its missing parts supplied by reference TRBV9 and TRBJ2-5, is DSGVTQTPKHLITATGQRVTLRCSPRSGDLSVYWYQQSLDQGLQFLIQYYNGEERAKGNILERFSAQQFPDLHSELNLSSLELGDSALYFCASSVGVAGEETQYFGPGTRLLVL.

This clonotype was counted ten times or more. The rearrangement links TRBV19 to TRBJ2-1, with D perhaps matching TRBD1 or TRBD2 (6 bases each). Trimming left V 0 bases short and J 7 bases short, with 13 bases between. This CDR3 region has 15 residues. Germline V lookup: CDR1 LNHDA, CDR2 SQIVND (reference sequence). CDR3 loop: CASSIDRGLSNEQFF. Here the CDR3 DNA reads TGTGCCAGTAGTATAGATCGGGGGCTATCTAATGAGCAGTTCTTC.

Turning to this clonotype: Compared with germline, one end of the junction differs, possibly owing to a read error. The chain carries TRBV29-1 and TRBJ1-2, with D perhaps matching TRBD1 (6 bases). Germline CDR1 is SQVTM and CDR2 is ANQGSEA. CDR3 length equals 11 residues. CDR3 nucleotides: TGCAGCGCTGAACAGGGTTCTGGCTACACCTTC. Amino acids: CSAEQGSGYTF.

This clonotype has at least ten counts. This sequence joins TRBV9 and TRBJ2-5; 9 bases match TRBD2. The trim removed 3 bases at V and 2 bases at J, leaving 2 bases unmatched. The CDR3 spans 14 residues. From germline, CDR1 is SGDLS and CDR2 YYNGEE. CDR3 bases: TGTGCCAGCAGCGCGACTAGCGGACAAGAGACCCAGTACTTC. Amino acid sequence: CASSATSGQETQYF. The full variable domain, completed using reference TRBV9 and TRBJ2-5, is DSGVTQTPKHLITATGQRVTLRCSPRSGDLSVYWYQQSLDQGLQFLIQYYNGEERAKGNILERFSAQQFPDLHSELNLSSLELGDSALYFCASSATSGQETQYFGPGTRLLVL.

This clonotype was detected many times. This chain links TRBV7-2 with TRBJ2-2, with 7 bases lining up with TRBD2. This CDR3 has 15 residues. Losses at the gene ends were 6 bases for V and 1 base for J; bases not matched to a gene: 5. Germline V gene lookup returns CDR1 SGHTA and CDR2 FQGNSA. The CDR3 spells CASSFQRGNTGELFF. CDR3 nucleotides: TGTGCCAGCAGTTTTCAGCGGGGGAACACCGGGGAGCTGTTTTTT.

This clonotype was recorded at least ten times. The chain links TRBV12-3 or TRBV12-4 to TRBJ1-5; possible D gene TRBD1, 5 bases. The length of the CDR3 is 12 residues. V was shortened by 4 bases and J by 7 bases, with 8 bases between the two germline ends. CDR3 sequence (DNA): TGTGCCAGCAGTTCCTGGGGGCAGCCCCAGCATTTT. Its translation: CASSSWGQPQHF.

This clonotype was found many times. The V call is TRBV12-2, the J call TRBJ1-4; the tabulated D call, TRBD1, remains unverified against the DNA. TRBV12-2 is reported as a pseudogene. This CDR3 spans 14 amino acids. The CDR3 DNA follows: TGTGCAAGTCGCCCCGGACGTGAAAATGAAAAACTGTTTTTT. Protein product: CASRPGRENEKLFF.

This clonotype was counted many times. CDR3 residues: CASSLVDRAVQETQYF. The CDR3 DNA sequence: TGTGCCAGCAGCTTAGTTGACAGGGCGGTCCAAGAGACCCAGTACTTC. This chain connects TRBV7-2 to TRBJ2-5, with TRBD1 matching 7 bases. The CDR3 runs 16 residues. The ends lost 1 base at V and 1 base at J; junction bases unmatched: 6. Germline CDR1 SGHTA, CDR2 FQGNSA.

This clonotype showed up many times. The CDR3 nucleotides are TGCAGTGCTTTGAGCGGGAGCCCCTACAATGAGCAGTTCTTC. Translation gives CSALSGSPYNEQFF. The chain is built from TRBV20-1 and TRBJ2-1; 8 positions agree with TRBD2. The CDR3 is made up of 14 amino acids. The germline CDR1 and CDR2 sequences are DFQATT and SNEGSKA (reference sequence). Trimming took 5 bases from V and 2 from J; bases not matched to a gene: 5.

This clonotype was counted at least ten times. V and J are TRBV10-3 and TRBJ1-1; possible D gene TRBD1, 6 bases. The CDR3 consists of 12 residues. From germline, CDR1 is ENHRY and CDR2 SYGVKD. V was cut by 10 bases and J by 8 bases, with 17 bases left in between. CDR3 region: CATMGGDREAFF. DNA for the CDR3: TGTGCCACAATGGGGGGAGACAGGGAAGCTTTCTTT.

This clonotype has a count of ten or more. This rearrangement joins TRBV27 to TRBJ2-1; TRBD1 aligns across 9 bases. J lost 10 bases, V lost 6 bases, and 7 bases had no gene match. Germline values: CDR1 MNHEY, CDR2 SMNVEV (reference sequence). The CDR3 is 13 amino acids. CDR3 residues: CASRTGGSREQFF. The CDR3 nucleotides read TGTGCCAGCAGGACAGGGGGGTCTAGGGAGCAGTTCTTC.

This clonotype was recorded many times. The CDR3 reads CASSPGSPLHF. DNA for the CDR3: TGTGCCAGCTCACCAGGGTCACCCCTCCACTTT. This chain links TRBV18 with TRBJ1-6; D remains unclear. Germline lookup yields CDR1 KGHSH and CDR2 LQKENI. V was pared by 2 bases and J by 10 bases, with 3 bases between. CDR3 length equals 11 residues.

This clonotype was detected many times. The chain has TRBV5-6 and TRBJ2-3, with D uncertain. The germline V and J ends were trimmed by 1 base and 7 bases, with 10 bases remaining between them. This CDR3 contains 13 residues. The V gene's germline CDR1 is SGHDT and CDR2 YYEEEE. CDR3 region: CASSLPGFYTQYF. The CDR3 DNA follows: TGTGCCAGCAGCTTGCCTGGGTTCTATACGCAGTATTTT.

This clonotype has just one count. V gene TRBV7-2 combines with J gene TRBJ1-5, with a weak D call TRBD1 (5 bases). This CDR3 has 15 residues. Germline-derived CDR1 and CDR2 are SGHTA and FQGNSA. Trimming took off 5 bases at V and 0 bases at J, with 11 bases between the two ends. CDR3 DNA sequence: TGTGCCAGCAGCCTTGACAGATATAGCAATCAGCCCCAGCATTTT. Amino acids: CASSLDRYSNQPQHF.

The chain combines TRBV6-2 or TRBV6-3 with TRBJ2-5, with TRBD1 matching 8 bases. Germline V lookup: CDR1 MNHEY, CDR2 SVGEGT. With 6 bases clipped from V and 3 bases from J, the junction kept 9 bases outside the gene matches. The CDR3 spans 15 residues. The CDR3 sequence: CASSRRDRMKETQYF. The DNA for the CDR3 is TGTGCCAGCAGCCGGAGGGACAGGATGAAAGAGACCCAGTACTTC.

CDR3 region: CASSQDYGGYNEQFF. The CDR3 nucleotides read TGTGCCAGCAGCCAAGATTACGGGGGGTACAATGAGCAGTTCTTC. The genes are TRBV4-2 and TRBJ2-1; 7 bases align to TRBD2. This CDR3 is built from 15 residues. Germline V gives CDR1 LGHNA, CDR2 YNFKEQ. V shed 0 bases and J 4 bases; nucleotides not matched to a gene: 3.